Shown below are 27 T cell receptor beta chains from a single sample sequenced in a study of shared clonotypes between healthy human individuals. Only in-frame clones appear in the TCRdb table, and some are missing; sequencing was by immunoSEQ multiplex PCR. The sample includes 300,000 to 400,000 clones, about nine tenths of them seen just once. Sequencing used memory CD8+ T cells sorted from blood. Sample subset: CD45RO+ cells pooled with CCR7-negative TemRA cells. The receptors here all came from a man between 18 and 35 years old in good health.

Points on this clone: Different DNA sequences within this sample yield the same CDR3. The rearrangement uses TRBV27 and TRBJ1-2; a possible D gene is TRBD1 (5 bases). V was pared by 5 bases and J by 4 bases, with 14 bases between. This CDR3 has 14 residues. The germline V gene has CDR1 MNHEY and CDR2 SMNVEV (reference sequence). The CDR3 reads CASSLSGTVYGYTF. The CDR3 DNA reads as TGTGCCAGCAGTCTCTCCGGGACGGTCTATGGCTACACCTTC.

This clone was seen a single time. V and J are TRBV11-2 and TRBJ2-7; 10 bases line up with TRBD2. The CDR3 length is 15 residues. Germline CDR1 is SGHAT and CDR2 is FQNNGV. J lost 4 bases, V lost 5 bases, and 8 bases had no gene match. CDR3 bases: TGTGCCAGCAGCATCGGACTAGCGGTAGAATACGAGCAGTACTTC. Translation gives CASSIGLAVEYEQYF. The variable domain in full, completed from reference TRBV11-2 and TRBJ2-7, reads EAGVAQSPRYKIIEKRQSVAFWCNPISGHATLYWYQQILGQGPKLLIQFQNNGVVDDSQLPKDRFSAERLKGVDSTLKIQPAKLEDSAVYLCASSIGLAVEYEQYFGPGTRLTVT.

This chain uses TRBV28 with TRBJ1-5, with no clear D. V was pared by 3 bases and J by 2 bases, with 8 bases between. The CDR3 is 14 amino acids. Germline CDR1 is MDHEN and CDR2 is SYDVKM. CDR3 coding DNA: TGTGCCAGCAGTTTCTCTGCGGGCAATCAGCCCCAGCATTTT. Its protein product is CASSFSAGNQPQHF.

The V and J genes are TRBV11-2 and TRBJ2-1; possible D gene TRBD2, 5 bases. The ends were cut back, 1 base at V and 5 bases at J, with 18 bases in the middle. The germline V gene encodes CDR1 SGHAT and CDR2 FQNNGV. The CDR3 sequence is 17 residues long. The CDR3 DNA follows: TGTGCCAGCAGCTTAGCTGGACTCGCGGCACTCGACAATGAGCAGTTCTTC. Amino acid sequence: CASSLAGLAALDNEQFF.

This chain connects TRBV10-3 to TRBJ2-7; D is perhaps TRBD2 (6 bases). Germline CDR1 reads ENHRY; CDR2 reads SYGVKD. V was cut by 3 bases and J by 0 bases, with 18 bases left in between. The CDR3 sequence is 17 residues long. The CDR3 here is CAISDMEEERVSYEQYF. For the CDR3, the DNA is TGTGCCATCAGTGACATGGAGGAGGAGCGGGTCTCCTACGAGCAGTACTTC.

V and J are TRBV27 and TRBJ1-2, with a possible D match to TRBD1 (5 bases). The V gene's germline CDR1 is MNHEY and CDR2 SMNVEV (reference sequence). The CDR3 extends over 15 amino acids. Trimming removed 6 bases from V and 7 bases from J, with 21 bases in between. Here the CDR3 DNA reads TGTGCCAGCAGGCCTCAAGGGACCTATGGGGCTGGCTACACCTTC. This codes for CASRPQGTYGAGYTF.

The chain is built from TRBV5-6 and TRBJ1-3; no clear D. Germline CDR1 and CDR2: SGHDT and YYEEEE. The germline V and J ends were trimmed by 3 bases and 0 bases, with 7 bases remaining between them. This CDR3 has 14 residues. The CDR3 reads CASSYLGSGNTIYF. The CDR3 DNA reads as TGTGCCAGCAGCTACCTAGGCTCTGGAAACACCATATATTTT.

This chain links TRBV6-5 with TRBJ2-7; D unclear. V was trimmed by 8 bases and J by 5 bases, leaving 16 bases between them. There are 13 residues in the CDR3. Germline assignment: CDR1 MNHEY and CDR2 SVGAGI. CDR3 loop: CASRPPGFDEQYF. As DNA, the CDR3 is TGTGCCAGCCGGCCGCCTGGGTTCGACGAGCAGTACTTC.

Points on this clone: In the same sample, other DNA sequences code for this CDR3. This chain links TRBV2 with TRBJ2-7; 8 positions agree with TRBD1. The length of the CDR3 is 13 residues. The germline V gene encodes CDR1 SNHLY and CDR2 FYNNEI. V lost 4 bases and J lost 3; bases outside the gene matches: 2. The CDR3 protein is CASSVGQGYEQYF. CDR3 DNA: TGTGCCAGCAGTGTTGGACAGGGCTACGAGCAGTACTTC.

This sequence joins TRBV2 and TRBJ1-2; possible D gene TRBD1, 5 bases. Germline V gives CDR1 SNHLY, CDR2 FYNNEI. Trimming stripped 5 bases from V and 4 bases from J, with 20 bases between. The CDR3 contains 16 residues. The chain's CDR3 is CASSWTGPEGIYGYTF. DNA for the CDR3: TGTGCCAGCAGTTGGACGGGGCCCGAAGGGATCTATGGCTACACCTTC. Complete variable domain (other parts from reference TRBV2 and TRBJ1-2): EPEVTQTPSHQVTQMGQEVILRCVPISNHLYFYWYRQILGQKVEFLVSFYNNEISEKSEIFDDQFSVERPDGSNFTLKIRSTKLEDSAMYFCASSWTGPEGIYGYTFGSGTRLTVV.

CDR3 amino acids: CASSPSRDRGSYEQYF. The CDR3 DNA sequence: TGTGCCAGCAGCCCTTCCCGGGACAGGGGTTCCTACGAGCAGTACTTC. This chain connects TRBV27 to TRBJ2-7; 10 bases map to TRBD1. The germline V gene has CDR1 MNHEY and CDR2 SMNVEV (reference sequence). V was pared by 6 bases and J by 1 base, with 9 bases of the junction left unmatched. The CDR3 is 16 amino acids.

The chain uses TRBV5-1 and TRBJ2-1, with TRBD1 matching over 7 bases. The CDR3 has 15 residues. The V gene end was trimmed by 3 bases and the J gene end by 4 bases; junction bases not matched to a gene: 7. CDR1 and CDR2 (germline): SGHRS, YFSETQ. Here the CDR3 DNA reads TGCGCCAGCAGCTCAGGGACAGCTATTTACAATGAGCAGTTCTTC. Its protein is CASSSGTAIYNEQFF.

J is TRBJ2-7 and V is TRBV5-6; D tentatively reads TRBD1 or TRBD2 (5 bases each). The ends were cut back, 4 bases at V and 2 bases at J, with 16 bases in the middle. The germline gives CDR1 SGHDT, CDR2 YYEEEE. The CDR3 extends over 15 amino acids. CDR3: CASSPPGTGTYEQYF. CDR3 DNA: TGTGCCAGCAGCCCCCCTGGGACCGGAACCTACGAGCAGTACTTC.

With regard to this clone: At the DNA level, this CDR3 is encoded by other sequences in the same sample as well. The chain is built from TRBV27 and TRBJ2-7, with D perhaps matching TRBD2 (6 bases). Germline V gene data show CDR1 as MNHEY and CDR2 as SMNVEV (reference sequence). Trimming cost V 3 bases and J 4 bases, with 13 bases left between them. The CDR3 totals 14 residues. The CDR3 sequence is CASSLGGPLYEQYF. The DNA of the CDR3 is TGTGCCAGCAGTTTGGGAGGCCCCCTTTACGAGCAGTACTTC.

This clone has only one observation. CDR3 sequence (DNA): TGTGCCTGGAAAGCAGGGTGGGGTAATGAAAAACTGTTTTTT. Protein product: CAWKAGWGNEKLFF. The chain links TRBV30 to TRBJ1-4, with TRBD1 as a possible D gene (5 bases). The germline V gene encodes CDR1 GTSNPN and CDR2 SVGIG (reference sequence). Deletions cut 4 bases from V and 4 bases from J, with 13 bases between. The CDR3 extends over 14 amino acids.

The genes are TRBV7-9 and TRBJ2-7; D is undetermined. The germline V gene has CDR1 SEHNR and CDR2 FQNEAQ (reference sequence). Trimming pared 0 bases from V and 2 bases from J, leaving 8 bases between. The CDR3 is made up of 14 amino acids. CDR3 loop: CASSLASATYEQYF. The CDR3 DNA is TGTGCCAGCAGCTTAGCGTCAGCAACCTACGAGCAGTACTTC.

The J gene is TRBJ2-2, the V gene TRBV28; possible D gene TRBD2, 5 bases. CDR3 length: 14 amino acids. Trimming left V 7 bases short and J 3 bases short, with 12 bases between. Germline V CDR1 and CDR2: MDHEN, SYDVKM. CDR3 amino acids: CASIDYSYTGELFF. For the CDR3, the DNA is TGTGCCAGCATAGACTACTCCTACACCGGGGAGCTGTTTTTT.

The chain joins TRBV2 to TRBJ2-7; weak D call: TRBD2 (6 bases). Germline values: CDR1 SNHLY, CDR2 FYNNEI. The CDR3 contains 13 residues. Trimming pared 8 bases from V and 4 bases from J, leaving 15 bases between. Here the CDR3 reads CASSAGSGYEQYF. CDR3 nucleotide sequence: TGTGCCAGCTCTGCCGGTAGCGGATACGAGCAGTACTTC. The full variable domain, in which reference TRBV2 and TRBJ2-7 provide the parts outside the CDR3, is EPEVTQTPSHQVTQMGQEVILRCVPISNHLYFYWYRQILGQKVEFLVSFYNNEISEKSEIFDDQFSVERPDGSNFTLKIRSTKLEDSAMYFCASSAGSGYEQYFGPGTRLTVT.

V usage is TRBV30 and J usage is TRBJ2-3; D is uncertain. V dropped 4 bases and J dropped 0 bases, with 8 bases sitting between them. Per the germline V gene, CDR1 is GTSNPN and CDR2 is SVGIG (reference sequence). The CDR3 length is 13 residues. CDR3: CAWTSASTDTQYF. The CDR3 DNA reads TGTGCCTGGACCTCCGCGAGCACAGATACGCAGTATTTT.

The chain combines TRBV5-6 with TRBJ1-5; no definite D call. Germline CDR1 reads SGHDT; CDR2 reads YYEEEE. Trimming cost V 2 bases and J 3 bases, with 9 bases left between them. The CDR3 runs 14 residues. DNA for the CDR3: TGTGCCAGCAGCTTACGGTCAGCCAATCAGCCCCAGCATTTT. Translation gives CASSLRSANQPQHF.

The chain uses TRBV9 and TRBJ2-3; 8 nucleotides match TRBD1. The CDR3 is 11 amino acids. Germline CDR1 is SGDLS and CDR2 is YYNGEE. CDR3 bases: TGTGCGTCAGGGGGCTCAGATACGCAGTATTTT. As protein: CASGGSDTQYF.

The chain employs TRBV11-1 and TRBJ2-5, with 7 bases matching TRBD2. V was pared by 4 bases and J by 2 bases, with 1 base of the junction left unmatched. This CDR3 spans 13 amino acids. Germline V lookup: CDR1 SGHAT, CDR2 FQDESV (reference sequence). In nucleotides, the CDR3 is TGTGCCAGCAGCTCGGGGGGACAAGAGACCCAGTACTTC. Protein sequence: CASSSGGQETQYF.

V gene TRBV7-9 combines with J gene TRBJ2-5; 8 bases are a match to TRBD1. The trim removed 4 bases at V and 2 bases at J, leaving 3 bases unmatched. The CDR3 has 14 amino acids. Germline loops: CDR1 SEHNR, CDR2 FQNEAQ (reference sequence). The CDR3 reads CASSSDREQETQYF. The CDR3, as DNA: TGTGCCAGCAGCTCGGACAGGGAACAAGAGACCCAGTACTTC.

Note on this clone: A far larger clone is just one base off, so this is likely a read error. The same CDR3 also results from other DNA sequences found in this sample. The gene calls are TRBV7-8 and TRBJ1-6; 11 bases are shared with TRBD1. The trim removed 6 bases at V and 8 bases at J, leaving 9 bases unmatched. The CDR3 runs 16 residues. Germline values: CDR1 SGHVS, CDR2 FQNEAQ. The CDR3: CASSLWTGGLDSPLHF. The DNA for the CDR3 is TGTGCCAGCAGTTTGTGGACAGGGGGCTTGGATTCACCCCTCCACTTT.

V and J are TRBV5-1 and TRBJ1-1, with D unresolved. Between the trimmed V and J ends, which lost 1 base and 10 bases, there was a span of 11 bases. The CDR3 runs 12 residues. Germline V gene data show CDR1 as SGHRS and CDR2 as YFSETQ. The CDR3 sequence: CASSLIGFGAFF. The CDR3 DNA reads TGCGCCAGCAGCTTGATTGGGTTCGGAGCTTTCTTT.

The chain recombines TRBV2 with TRBJ2-3; D unresolved. The V and J ends lost 8 bases and 4 bases respectively, with 13 bases between them. Looked up from germline, CDR1 is SNHLY and CDR2 is FYNNEI. The CDR3 runs 13 residues. The chain's CDR3 is CASAKVLADTQYF. The CDR3, as DNA: TGTGCCAGCGCAAAAGTACTGGCAGATACGCAGTATTTT.

This clone has only one observation. J is TRBJ1-1 and V is TRBV5-6; TRBD1 might be the D (6 bases). The CDR3 spans 16 residues. Germline V CDR1 and CDR2: SGHDT, YYEEEE. V was cut by 4 bases and J by 1 base, with 17 bases left in between. As DNA, the CDR3 is TGTGCCAGCAGCGGACAACCCGGGACATGGAACACTGAAGCTTTCTTT. Its translation: CASSGQPGTWNTEAFF.